The 25 T cell receptor beta chains below were found in one sample sequenced in a study of PD-L1 blockade in urothelial cancer. Using immunoSEQ multiplex PCR, the repertoire was profiled, and TCRdb retains in-frame clones only, with some absent. The sample consists of tens of thousands of clones, roughly 84% of them appearing once. Sample time point: pretreatment peripheral blood. The sample was PBMCs, taken around atezolizumab (anti-PD-L1) treatment. The source of these receptors is a man aged 55 to 70 with urothelial cancer.

The chain recombines TRBV11-3 with TRBJ2-1; D perhaps matches TRBD2 (6 bases). The CDR3 loop spans 16 amino acids. V was shortened by 2 bases and J by 9 bases, with 20 bases between the two germline ends. Germline lookup yields CDR1 SGHNT and CDR2 YENEEA. CDR3 nucleotides: TGTGCCAGCAGCTTAACCTGGGGCGGGGCAACGGGTGAGCAGTTCTTC. This sequence encodes CASSLTWGGATGEQFF.

This clone was picked up one time. The J gene is TRBJ2-3, the V gene TRBV9; D perhaps matches TRBD2 (5 bases). This CDR3 comprises 15 residues. Trimming pared 0 bases from V and 5 bases from J, leaving 13 bases between. Germline V lookup: CDR1 SGDLS, CDR2 YYNGEE. The CDR3 protein is CASSVDGFGIDTQYF. CDR3 DNA: TGTGCCAGCAGCGTAGACGGGTTCGGGATAGATACGCAGTATTTT.

The gene calls are TRBV5-6 and TRBJ2-3, with D perhaps TRBD2 (7 bases). CDR1 is SGHDT and CDR2 is YYEEEE in the germline V gene. The CDR3 runs to 16 residues. Trimming removed 4 bases at V and 5 bases at J, with 20 bases between. CDR3 DNA: TGTGCCAGCAGCCTACGAACAGGGAGGGTAGGAGATACGCAGTATTTT. Translation: CASSLRTGRVGDTQYF.

CDR3 bases: TGTGCCAGTAGTACCGGACTAGCGGGGGCTAATGAGCAGTTCTTC. It yields the protein CASSTGLAGANEQFF. V usage is TRBV19 and J usage is TRBJ2-1; TRBD2 matches at 13 bases. The CDR3 loop spans 15 amino acids. The V gene's germline CDR1 is LNHDA and CDR2 SQIVND (reference sequence). V was pared by 4 bases and J by 7 bases, with 4 bases of the junction left unmatched. Filled out from reference TRBV19 and TRBJ2-1, the complete variable domain reads DGGITQSPKYLFRKEGQNVTLSCEQNLNHDAMYWYRQDPGQGLRLIYYSQIVNDFQKGDIAEGYSVSREKKESFPLTVTSAQKNPTAFYLCASSTGLAGANEQFFGPGTRLTVL.

The V call is TRBV6-5, the J call TRBJ1-4; the D gene is possibly TRBD1 (5 bases). CDR1 and CDR2 from the germline V gene are MNHEY and SVGAGI. V was trimmed by 5 bases and J by 2 bases, leaving 12 bases between them. The CDR3 covers 15 residues. The CDR3 is CASSPQGTTNEKLFF. The CDR3 region has the DNA TGTGCCAGCAGTCCTCAGGGTACGACTAATGAAAAACTGTTTTTT.

The chain combines TRBV5-1 with TRBJ2-7; 11 nucleotides match TRBD2. The V and J ends lost 2 bases and 4 bases, in that order; junction bases with no gene match: 2. Germline-derived CDR1 and CDR2 are SGHRS and YFSETQ. CDR3 length: 14 amino acids. The chain's CDR3 is CASSLASGRYEQYF. As DNA, the CDR3 is TGCGCCAGCAGCTTAGCTAGCGGGAGGTACGAGCAGTACTTC.

The V gene is TRBV2, the J gene TRBJ1-2, with D possibly TRBD1 on 6 matching bases. Trimming took 5 bases from V and 4 from J, leaving 17 bases between them. Germline V gene lookup returns CDR1 SNHLY and CDR2 FYNNEI. This CDR3 region has 15 residues. CDR3 sequence: CASSQGAGAIYGYTF. As DNA, the CDR3 is TGTGCCAGCAGTCAAGGGGCAGGGGCCATCTATGGCTACACCTTC.

The chain combines TRBV29-1 with TRBJ2-3, with 9 bases aligning to TRBD2. J gave up 10 bases and V 6 bases, and 5 bases lay outside the gene matches. CDR1 and CDR2 from the germline V gene are SQVTM and ANQGSEA. This CDR3 contains 11 residues. The CDR3 nucleotides read TGCAGCGTAACCAGGACTAGCGCGCAGTATTTT. This gives the protein CSVTRTSAQYF.

The rearrangement links TRBV4-1 to TRBJ1-2; TRBD1 matches at 8 bases. The CDR3 has 14 amino acids. With V trimmed by 0 bases and J by 8 bases, 5 bases remained unmatched. Germline V CDR1 and CDR2: MGHRA, YSYEKL. In DNA form, the CDR3 reads TGCGCCAGCAGCCAAGATCAGGGGGCGGGCGGCTACACCTTC. This gives the protein CASSQDQGAGGYTF.

The chain carries TRBV28 and TRBJ1-2; D not resolved. The CDR3 extends over 12 amino acids. In germline, CDR1 is MDHEN, CDR2 SYDVKM. Trimming cost V 5 bases and J 6 bases, with 10 bases left between them. The CDR3 protein is CASSARLDGYTF. DNA of the CDR3: TGTGCCAGCAGTGCGAGGTTGGATGGCTACACCTTC.

The V and J genes are TRBV11-2 and TRBJ1-1; 9 nucleotides line up with TRBD1. With 6 bases clipped from V and 2 bases from J, the junction kept 7 bases outside the gene matches. The CDR3 is made up of 15 amino acids. Germline CDR1 reads SGHAT; CDR2 reads FQNNGV. The chain's CDR3 is CASSSRTGDNTEAFF. CDR3 DNA sequence: TGTGCCAGCAGTTCGAGGACAGGGGACAACACTGAAGCTTTCTTT.

CDR3 nucleotide sequence: TGTGCCAGCAGCTTGGGGCACAGCTCTGGGGCCAACGTCCTGACTTTC. This codes for CASSLGHSSGANVLTF. V is TRBV5-4 and J is TRBJ2-6, with unresolved D. V was pared by 0 bases and J by 0 bases, with 7 bases between. This CDR3 spans 16 amino acids. The germline V gene encodes CDR1 SGHNT and CDR2 YYREEE (reference sequence).

DNA for the CDR3: TGTGCCAGCAGGGGGGACAGGGCTACCTACGAGCAGTACTTC. Its translation is CASRGDRATYEQYF. The chain uses TRBV6-5 and TRBJ2-7; 9 bases map to TRBD1. After removal of 6 bases from V and 2 bases from J, the junction contained 5 bases not matched to a gene. CDR1 is MNHEY and CDR2 is SVGAGI in the germline V gene. This CDR3 spans 14 amino acids.

This chain connects TRBV30 to TRBJ1-1; the D is unclear. The CDR3 sequence is 13 residues long. Germline CDR1 GTSNPN, CDR2 SVGIG (reference sequence). The V end lost 0 bases, the J end lost 3 bases, and 8 bases lay between the germline ends. The CDR3 is CAWSVSPYTEAFF. The DNA of the CDR3 is TGTGCCTGGAGTGTATCCCCTTACACTGAAGCTTTCTTT.

The rearrangement uses TRBV15 and TRBJ2-1, with D possibly matching TRBD1 (6 bases). Trimming pared 8 bases from V and 5 bases from J, leaving 19 bases between. This CDR3 has 15 amino acids. Germline lookup yields CDR1 LNHNV and CDR2 YYDKDF (reference sequence). This CDR3 is CATGTGTSTNNEQFF. DNA for the CDR3: TGTGCCACCGGAACCGGGACAAGCACCAACAATGAGCAGTTCTTC.

The chain couples TRBV2 to TRBJ1-6; 7 bases match TRBD1. The germline V gene encodes CDR1 SNHLY and CDR2 FYNNEI. Trimming took 6 bases from V and 3 from J; bases not matched to a gene: 5. There are 15 residues in the CDR3. The CDR3 DNA reads TGTGCCAGCAGGGACCGGGACAGCTATAATTCACCCCTCCACTTT. This codes for CASRDRDSYNSPLHF.

The sample holds a few counts of this clone. V and J are TRBV18 and TRBJ1-2, with D perhaps TRBD1 (5 bases). The V and J ends lost 3 bases and 3 bases respectively, with 11 bases between them. The length of the CDR3 is 14 residues. Germline V gene data show CDR1 as KGHSH and CDR2 as LQKENI. The CDR3 bases are TGTGCCAGCTCACCGGCAGGGCAATACTATGGCTACACCTTC. Its protein product is CASSPAGQYYGYTF.

The chain joins TRBV7-3 to TRBJ2-2; 7 nucleotides agree with TRBD2. The CDR3 is 16 amino acids. The germline CDR1 and CDR2 sequences are SGHTA and FQGTGA. V lost 1 base to trimming and J lost 2 bases; unmatched junction nucleotides: 4. The CDR3 bases are TGTGCCAGCAGCTTAAACCGCGGGGGAAACACCGGGGAGCTGTTTTTT. This encodes CASSLNRGGNTGELFF. Full variable domain (missing parts from reference TRBV7-3 and TRBJ2-2): GAGVSQTPSNKVTEKGKYVELRCDPISGHTALYWYRQSLGQGPEFLIYFQGTGAADDSGLPNDRFFAVRPEGSVSTLKIQRTERGDSAVYLCASSLNRGGNTGELFFGEGSRLTVL.

The gene calls are TRBV5-1 and TRBJ2-7; 9 bases line up with TRBD1. Germline CDR1 and CDR2: SGHRS and YFSETQ. The trim removed 2 bases at V and 5 bases at J, leaving 5 bases unmatched. This CDR3 has 14 amino acids. CDR3 coding DNA: TGCGCCAGCAGCTTCTACAGGGGGCGGGACGAGCAGTACTTC. This encodes CASSFYRGRDEQYF.

This clone has a handful of counts. The chain recombines TRBV30 with TRBJ2-5; D remains ambiguous. The V gene's germline CDR1 is GTSNPN and CDR2 SVGIG (reference sequence). V was cut by 4 bases and J by 0 bases, with 6 bases left in between. The CDR3 runs 12 residues. CDR3 residues: CAWKHNQETQYF. The DNA of the CDR3 is TGTGCCTGGAAACATAACCAAGAGACCCAGTACTTC. The full variable domain, its missing parts supplied by reference TRBV30 and TRBJ2-5, is SQTIHQWPATLVQPVGSPLSLECTVEGTSNPNLYWYRQAAGRGLQLLFYSVGIGQISSEVPQNLSASRPQDRQFILSSKKLLLSDSGFYLCAWKHNQETQYFGPGTRLLVL.

This chain connects TRBV6-1 to TRBJ1-5; 7 positions agree with TRBD1. The CDR3 extends over 15 amino acids. The V gene's germline CDR1 is MNHNS and CDR2 SASEGT. With 11 bases clipped from V and 4 bases from J, the junction kept 14 bases outside the gene matches. CDR3 region: CAVPAADRQNQPQHF. The CDR3 DNA sequence: TGTGCCGTCCCTGCGGCGGACAGGCAAAATCAGCCCCAGCATTTT.

The chain recombines TRBV7-2 with TRBJ1-4, with TRBD1 matching over 7 bases. The ends lost 5 bases at V and 8 bases at J; junction bases unmatched: 8. The CDR3 contains 14 residues. Germline V gene data show CDR1 as SGHTA and CDR2 as FQGNSA. This CDR3 is CASSPDRVREKLFF. CDR3 nucleotides: TGTGCCAGCAGCCCAGACAGGGTTAGAGAAAAACTGTTTTTT.

This clone was counted once. The chain uses TRBV19 and TRBJ2-2, with TRBD1 identical over 9 bases. This CDR3 region has 16 residues. V dropped 4 bases and J dropped 5; count of bases not matched to a gene: 8. Germline V gives CDR1 LNHDA, CDR2 SQIVND (reference sequence). CDR3 sequence (DNA): TGTGCCAGTAGTACGCCCGGGACAGGGAAAACCGGGGAGCTGTTTTTT. It encodes CASSTPGTGKTGELFF.

Many counts were recorded for this clone. The chain uses TRBV2 and TRBJ1-6; D remains unclear. The length of the CDR3 is 12 residues. V lost 7 bases to trimming and J lost 7 bases, with 8 bases between them. Germline V CDR1 and CDR2: SNHLY, FYNNEI. The CDR3 DNA sequence: TGTGCCAGCAACATGTTCAATTCACCCCTCCACTTT. It encodes CASNMFNSPLHF.

The chain employs TRBV7-9 and TRBJ2-7; D remains ambiguous. The length of the CDR3 is 12 residues. With 1 base removed from V and 3 bases from J, the gap between germline ends came to 4 bases. CDR1 and CDR2 from the germline V gene are SEHNR and FQNEAQ (reference sequence). The CDR3 DNA reads TGTGCCAGCAGCTTAGTCGGCTACGAGCAGTACTTC. Its translation is CASSLVGYEQYF.